This T cell receptor beta chain was sequenced in a study of T cell changes during pregnancy in multiple sclerosis (dated by TCRdb to 2018 to 2020). Regarding the study in general: In women with multiple sclerosis, the researchers looked at how the T cell repertoire shifted as pregnancy progressed.

The CDR3 contains 18 residues, cysteine and phenylalanine counted. Only the CDR3 region is kept as DNA, spanning 54 bases read in frame from base 1. In the germline V gene, CDR1 corresponds to MGHRA and CDR2 to YSYEKL. This clone was seen a single time. Its antigen target is currently unknown. No clone much larger than this one lies a single base away; base qualities are absent. The receptor library was made with the immunoSEQ multiplex PCR assay. In its TCRdb copy, this immuneACCESS table keeps in-frame sequences only and misses some clones. Where compared with another copy, unresolved V genes explain less than half of these, and the others have no known cause. The sample table records about 83,000 clones; roughly 96% of these occur just once. The ten largest account for 1.1% of the sample.

The source material was peripheral blood, sampled in the second trimester of pregnancy. The chain is made from TRBV4-1 and TRBJ2-5; the junction holds 9 bases that match TRBD2. Matching the DNA end better, TRBJ2-7 makes the J call doubtful. This sequence was found in a female donor with multiple sclerosis, enrolled in a pregnancy study. DNA sequence: TGCGCCAGCAGCCAAGGAACTAGCGGGCTCATACCTCCCTACGAGCAGTACTTC. It translates as CASSQGTSGLIPPYEQYF.